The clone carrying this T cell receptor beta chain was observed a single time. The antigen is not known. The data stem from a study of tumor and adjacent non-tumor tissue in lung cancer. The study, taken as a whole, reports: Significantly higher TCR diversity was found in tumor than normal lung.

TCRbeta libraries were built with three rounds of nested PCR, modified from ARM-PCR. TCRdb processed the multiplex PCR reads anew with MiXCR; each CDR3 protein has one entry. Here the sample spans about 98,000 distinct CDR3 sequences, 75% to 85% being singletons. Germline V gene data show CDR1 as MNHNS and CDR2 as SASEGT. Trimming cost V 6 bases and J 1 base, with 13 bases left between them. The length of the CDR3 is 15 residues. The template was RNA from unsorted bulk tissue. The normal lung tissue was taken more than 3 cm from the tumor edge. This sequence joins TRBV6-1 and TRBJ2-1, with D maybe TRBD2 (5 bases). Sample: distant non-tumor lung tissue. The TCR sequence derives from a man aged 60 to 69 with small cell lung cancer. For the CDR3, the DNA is TGTGCCAGCAGGTTCCTACTAGTATCCTACAATGAGCAGTTCTTC. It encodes CASRFLLVSYNEQFF.